A single sample gave rise to the 14 T cell receptor beta chains below, sequenced in a study of T cell responses to AZD1222 COVID-19 vaccine (dated by TCRdb to about 2021). This specimen's time point label, per the study, means: about 28 days (+/-7) after the second vaccine dose. Preparation of the library involved the immunoSEQ multiplex PCR assay. TCRdb took this table from immuneACCESS and kept in-frame rearrangements with V and J called. Such tables lack part of the clones; where checked against another copy, unresolved V genes explain under half of the gap, and the rest is unexplained. This sample lists more than 110,000 clones; approximately 90% were detected once. 3% to 3.5% of the sample comes from the top ten. The sequencing used peripheral blood, collected 28 days after the second AZD1222 dose. These receptors originate from an adult who received the AZD1222 COVID-19 vaccine.

This clone was seen a single time. The V and J genes are TRBV28 and TRBJ2-3; D might be TRBD2 (6 bases). Germline V gene sequence: CDR1 MDHEN, CDR2 SYDVKM. The CDR3 sequence is 15 residues long. V lost 6 bases and J lost 2, with 15 bases in between. CDR3 DNA: TGTGCCAGCAGCCCGGGTGGGGGACTCACAGATACGCAGTATTTT. Residues: CASSPGGGLTDTQYF.

This chain joins TRBV19 and TRBJ2-7, with 10 bases fitting TRBD1. The germline V gene has CDR1 LNHDA and CDR2 SQIVND (reference sequence). Trimming removed 6 bases from V and 2 bases from J; junction bases left unmatched: 10. The CDR3 consists of 16 residues. CDR3 DNA: TGTGCCAGTAGCGTAAAAGCGGGACAGGGGCCCTACGAGCAGTACTTC. Its protein product is CASSVKAGQGPYEQYF.

The chain is built from TRBV5-4 and TRBJ1-1; 8 bases line up with TRBD1. The CDR3 extends over 12 amino acids. Germline V gene lookup returns CDR1 SGHNT and CDR2 YYREEE (reference sequence). V lost 4 bases, J lost 13 bases, and 9 bases stayed unmatched. CDR3 sequence: CASSINQGAGFF. CDR3 nucleotides: TGTGCCAGCAGCATAAATCAGGGGGCGGGTTTCTTT.

This clone was counted once. This rearrangement joins TRBV28 to TRBJ1-2; a possible D gene is TRBD1 (5 bases). The CDR3 is 12 residues long. Trimming left V 6 bases short and J 4 bases short, with 9 bases between. CDR1 and CDR2 from the germline V gene are MDHEN and SYDVKM. The CDR3 DNA reads TGTGCCAGCAGGCTCGGGGGCTATGGCTACACCTTC. It translates to CASRLGGYGYTF.

The CDR3 loop reads CASRRWGVATNEKLFF. The CDR3 DNA is TGTGCCAGCCGGAGGTGGGGCGTTGCAACTAATGAAAAACTGTTTTTT. The rearrangement joins TRBV6-6 to TRBJ1-4; possible D gene TRBD1, 5 bases. Per the germline V gene, CDR1 is MNHNY and CDR2 is SVGAGI (reference sequence). V was clipped by 8 bases and J by 0 bases, with 16 bases between them. This CDR3 is 16 amino acids long.

The V gene is TRBV3-1 (or the pseudogene TRBV3-2), the J gene TRBJ1-1; D perhaps matches TRBD1 (6 bases). CDR1 and CDR2 (germline): LGHDT, YNNKEL (reference sequence). The CDR3 is made up of 14 amino acids. V was cut by 8 bases and J by 4 bases, with 17 bases left in between. The DNA for the CDR3 is TGTGCCAGCGGGCTGCAACAGGGTAGCACTGAAGCTTTCTTT. Its protein product is CASGLQQGSTEAFF.

This clone was recorded a few times. The V and J genes are TRBV6-6 and TRBJ1-5; D not certain. The germline V gene has CDR1 MNHNY and CDR2 SVGAGI (reference sequence). The CDR3 length is 14 residues. Trimming pared 4 bases from V and 2 bases from J, leaving 9 bases between. The CDR3 DNA follows: TGTGCCAGCAGTTCCCGGATGGGCAATCAGCCCCAGCATTTT. Translating gives CASSSRMGNQPQHF.

This clone has a single count. This sequence joins TRBV6-5 and TRBJ1-2, with a possible D match to TRBD1 (6 bases). Per germline, CDR1 MNHEY and CDR2 SVGAGI. The CDR3 contains 13 residues. Trimming took off 8 bases at V and 4 bases at J, with 14 bases between the two ends. The CDR3 DNA sequence: TGTGCCAGCCGTAGGGGGGGCGGCTATGGCTACACCTTC. Translation: CASRRGGGYGYTF.

This clone appeared once. V and J are TRBV7-2 and TRBJ2-2; 12 bases line up with TRBD2. V gave up 3 bases and J gave up 7 bases; unmatched junction bases: 6. The CDR3 is 16 amino acids. The germline gives CDR1 SGHTA, CDR2 FQGNSA. As DNA, the CDR3 is TGTGCCAGCAGCTTTTCTAGCGGGGGGGCCAACGGGGAGCTGTTTTTT. Its translation is CASSFSSGGANGELFF.

A few counts support this clone. The rearrangement uses TRBV2 and TRBJ1-6; no firm D call. Germline CDR1 and CDR2: SNHLY and FYNNEI. The CDR3 spans 18 residues. Trimming cost V 3 bases and J 0 bases, with 15 bases left between them. The CDR3 loop is CASSDTGAGSSYNSPLHF. CDR3 DNA: TGTGCCAGCAGTGACACGGGTGCGGGGAGCTCCTATAATTCACCCCTCCACTTT.

The chain is built from TRBV7-2 and TRBJ1-5; perhaps TRBD1 as D (6 bases). V lost 0 bases and J lost 2, with 11 bases in between. The CDR3 covers 16 residues. The germline gives CDR1 SGHTA, CDR2 FQGNSA. CDR3 DNA: TGTGCCAGCAGCTTAGCGACAGGCGGGGGCAATCAGCCCCAGCATTTT. This gives the protein CASSLATGGGNQPQHF.

The V gene is TRBV28, the J gene TRBJ1-1; D possibly corresponds to TRBD1 (5 bases). V was shortened by 5 bases and J by 3 bases, with 13 bases between the two germline ends. This CDR3 spans 14 amino acids. Per the germline V gene, CDR1 is MDHEN and CDR2 is SYDVKM. CDR3 sequence reads: CASSPRGRDTEAFF. The CDR3, as DNA: TGTGCCAGCAGTCCTAGGGGTAGAGACACTGAAGCTTTCTTT.

This chain connects TRBV7-9 to TRBJ2-3; TRBD1 aligns across 9 bases. Trimming removed 6 bases from V and 6 bases from J; junction bases left unmatched: 10. Germline CDR1 SEHNR, CDR2 FQNEAQ (reference sequence). CDR3 length equals 15 residues. In nucleotides, the CDR3 is TGTGCCAGCAGAACCGGGACAGGGAATTCCGATACGCAGTATTTT. This sequence encodes CASRTGTGNSDTQYF.

Points on this clone: Other DNA sequences within the sample encode an identical CDR3. This chain links TRBV5-1 with TRBJ2-7, with D unclear. Germline lookup yields CDR1 SGHRS and CDR2 YFSETQ. The V end was cut by 0 bases, the J end by 4 bases, with 5 bases between. This CDR3 is 12 amino acids long. The CDR3 region is CASSLVGYEQYF. CDR3 in DNA: TGCGCCAGCAGCTTGGTCGGATACGAGCAGTACTTC.